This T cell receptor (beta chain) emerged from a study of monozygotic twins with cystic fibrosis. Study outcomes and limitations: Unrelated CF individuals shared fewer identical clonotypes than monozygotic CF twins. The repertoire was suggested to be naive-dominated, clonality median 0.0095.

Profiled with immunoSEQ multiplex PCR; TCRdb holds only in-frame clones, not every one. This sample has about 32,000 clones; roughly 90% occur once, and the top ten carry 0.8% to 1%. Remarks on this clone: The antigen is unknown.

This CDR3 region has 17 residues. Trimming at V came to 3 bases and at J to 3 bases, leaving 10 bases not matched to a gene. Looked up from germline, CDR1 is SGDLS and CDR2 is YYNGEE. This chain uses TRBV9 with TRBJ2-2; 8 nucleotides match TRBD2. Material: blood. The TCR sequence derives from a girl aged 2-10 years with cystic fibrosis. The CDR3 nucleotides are TGTGCCAGCAGCGCCCGGGGCCCGGGGGGGCACACCGGGGAGCTGTTTTTT. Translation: CASSARGPGGHTGELFF.